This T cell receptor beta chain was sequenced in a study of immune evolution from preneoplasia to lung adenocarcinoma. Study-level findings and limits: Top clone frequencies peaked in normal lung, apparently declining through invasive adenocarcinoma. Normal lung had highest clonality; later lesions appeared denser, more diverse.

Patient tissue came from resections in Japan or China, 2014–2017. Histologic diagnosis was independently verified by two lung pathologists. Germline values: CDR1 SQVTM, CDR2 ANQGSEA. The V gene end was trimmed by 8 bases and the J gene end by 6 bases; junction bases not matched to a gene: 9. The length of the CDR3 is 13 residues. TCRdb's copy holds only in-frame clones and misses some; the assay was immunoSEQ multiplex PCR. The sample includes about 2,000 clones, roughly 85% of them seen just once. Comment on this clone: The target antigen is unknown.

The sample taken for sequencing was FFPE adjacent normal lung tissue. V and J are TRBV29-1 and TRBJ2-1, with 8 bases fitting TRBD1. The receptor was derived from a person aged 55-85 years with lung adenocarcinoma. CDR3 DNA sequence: TGCAGCCTGAGGACAGGGAGGTCCAATGAGCAGTTCTTC. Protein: CSLRTGRSNEQFF.